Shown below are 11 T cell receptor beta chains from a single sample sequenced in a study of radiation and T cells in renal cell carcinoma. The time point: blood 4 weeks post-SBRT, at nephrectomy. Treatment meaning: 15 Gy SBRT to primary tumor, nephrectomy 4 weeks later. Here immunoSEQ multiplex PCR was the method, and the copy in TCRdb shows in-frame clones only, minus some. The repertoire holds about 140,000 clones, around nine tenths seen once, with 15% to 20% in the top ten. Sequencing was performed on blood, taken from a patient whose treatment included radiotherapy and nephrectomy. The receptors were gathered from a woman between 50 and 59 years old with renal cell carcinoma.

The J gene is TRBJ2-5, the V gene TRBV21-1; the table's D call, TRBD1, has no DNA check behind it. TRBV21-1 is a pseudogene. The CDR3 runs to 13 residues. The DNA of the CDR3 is TGTGCCAGCAAAGACAGGGTCCCAGAGACCCAGTACTTC. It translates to CASKDRVPETQYF.

The chain's CDR3 is CASSRTGLMITEAFF. The DNA of the CDR3 is TGTGCCAGCAGCCGGACAGGGCTTATGATAACTGAAGCTTTCTTT. The chain is built from TRBV2 and TRBJ1-1; 8 positions match TRBD1. V lost 6 bases to trimming and J lost 5 bases; unmatched junction nucleotides: 11. This CDR3 region has 15 residues. The germline V gene has CDR1 SNHLY and CDR2 FYNNEI.

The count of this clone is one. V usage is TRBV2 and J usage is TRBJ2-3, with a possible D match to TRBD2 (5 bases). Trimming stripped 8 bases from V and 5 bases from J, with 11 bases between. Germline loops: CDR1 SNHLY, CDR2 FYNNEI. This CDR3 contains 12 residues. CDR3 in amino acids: CASGENGDTQYF. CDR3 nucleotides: TGTGCCAGCGGGGAGAACGGAGATACGCAGTATTTT. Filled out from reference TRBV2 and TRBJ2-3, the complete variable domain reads EPEVTQTPSHQVTQMGQEVILRCVPISNHLYFYWYRQILGQKVEFLVSFYNNEISEKSEIFDDQFSVERPDGSNFTLKIRSTKLEDSAMYFCASGENGDTQYFGPGTRLTVL.

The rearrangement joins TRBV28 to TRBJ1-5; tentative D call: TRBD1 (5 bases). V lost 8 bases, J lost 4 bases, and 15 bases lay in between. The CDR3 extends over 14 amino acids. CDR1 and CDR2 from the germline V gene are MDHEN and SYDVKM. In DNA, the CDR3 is TGTGCCAGCTGGATGGGGGGTGGAAATCAGCCCCAGCATTTT. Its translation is CASWMGGGNQPQHF.

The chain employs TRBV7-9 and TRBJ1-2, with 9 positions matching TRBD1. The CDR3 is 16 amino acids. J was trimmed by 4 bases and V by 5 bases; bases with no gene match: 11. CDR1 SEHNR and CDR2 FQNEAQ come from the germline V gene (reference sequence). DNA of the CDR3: TGTGCCAGCAGCGCGCAAGAGGGACAGGGACCCTATGGCTACACCTTC. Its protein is CASSAQEGQGPYGYTF.

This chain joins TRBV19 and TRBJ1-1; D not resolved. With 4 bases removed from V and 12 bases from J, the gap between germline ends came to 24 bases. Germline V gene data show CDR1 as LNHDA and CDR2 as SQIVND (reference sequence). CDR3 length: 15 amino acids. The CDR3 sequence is CASSTRHGRSISTFF. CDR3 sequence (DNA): TGTGCCAGTAGTACGCGACACGGGCGGAGTATATCGACTTTCTTT.

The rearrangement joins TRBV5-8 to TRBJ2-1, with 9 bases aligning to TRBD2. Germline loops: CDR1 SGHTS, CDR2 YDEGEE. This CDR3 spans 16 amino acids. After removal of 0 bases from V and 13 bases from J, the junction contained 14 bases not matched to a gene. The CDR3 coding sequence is TGTGCCAGCAGCTTGGTAGGGGGCATAGCGGGAGCGGATCAGTTCTTC. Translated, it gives CASSLVGGIAGADQFF. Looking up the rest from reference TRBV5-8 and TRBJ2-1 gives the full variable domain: EAGVTQSPTHLIKTRGQQATLRCSPISGHTSVYWYQQALGLGLQFLLWYDEGEERNRGNFPPRFSGRQFPNYSSELNVNALELEDSALYLCASSLVGGIAGADQFFGPGTRLTVL.

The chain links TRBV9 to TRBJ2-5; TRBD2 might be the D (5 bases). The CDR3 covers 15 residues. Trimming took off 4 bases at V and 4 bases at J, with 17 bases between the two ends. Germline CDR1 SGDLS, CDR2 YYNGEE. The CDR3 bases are TGTGCCAGCAGCCAAACCGGGGTGTTGGGAGAGACCCAGTACTTC. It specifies CASSQTGVLGETQYF.

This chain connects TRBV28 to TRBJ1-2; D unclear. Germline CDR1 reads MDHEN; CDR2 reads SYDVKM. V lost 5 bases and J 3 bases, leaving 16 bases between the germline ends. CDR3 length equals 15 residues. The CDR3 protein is CASSPTAGSYYGYTF. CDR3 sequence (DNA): TGTGCCAGCAGTCCTACCGCGGGAAGCTACTATGGCTACACCTTC.

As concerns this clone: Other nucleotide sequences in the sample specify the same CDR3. The CDR3 is CASSLRDRGGYTF. The CDR3 nucleotides are TGTGCCAGCAGTTTACGGGACCGAGGAGGCTACACCTTC. The rearrangement joins TRBV27 to TRBJ1-2; perhaps TRBD1 as D (5 bases). V was pared by 2 bases and J by 8 bases, with 12 bases between. The CDR3 runs 13 residues. Germline lookup yields CDR1 MNHEY and CDR2 SMNVEV (reference sequence).

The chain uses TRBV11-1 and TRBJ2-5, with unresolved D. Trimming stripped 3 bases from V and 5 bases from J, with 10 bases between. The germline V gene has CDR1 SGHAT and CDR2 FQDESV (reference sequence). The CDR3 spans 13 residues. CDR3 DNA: TGTGCCAGCAGCTTCAACTTAGGGGAGACCCAGTACTTC. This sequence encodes CASSFNLGETQYF. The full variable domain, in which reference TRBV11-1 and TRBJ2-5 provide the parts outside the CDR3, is EAEVAQSPRYKITEKSQAVAFWCDPISGHATLYWYRQILGQGPELLVQFQDESVVDDSQLPKDRFSAERLKGVDSTLKIQPAELGDSAMYLCASSFNLGETQYFGPGTRLLVL.